At least ten counts were recorded for the clone carrying this TCR beta chain. Antigen specificity is unknown. 5'RACE with constant-segment primers built TCRalpha and TCRbeta cDNA libraries with UMIs. One entry per CDR3 protein, called by TCRdb with MiXCR from the 5' RACE reads. Of about 390,000 distinct CDR3 sequences in the sample, 16% were seen once. The CDR3 length is 15 residues. Looked up from germline, CDR1 is SGHTA and CDR2 is FQGNSA. V was pared by 1 base and J by 1 base, with 10 bases between. This sample is drawn from a study of T-cell memory formation after mild COVID-19. Study-wide results and limits: Some clones that responded turned up in pre-infection memory, which suggests that cross-reactive memory joined in. Among CD4+ contracting clones, most were CM and EM, and CD8+ ones EMRA. Second-wave clones with a day 37 peak had unconfirmed SARS-CoV-2 specificity.

This TCR was sampled from a man aged 18 to 35 who had mild COVID-19 (a few samples of this study predate the infection). Cell type and time point are not known. What was sequenced was PBMCs or a T cell subset sorted from them (not recorded which). This chain links TRBV7-2 with TRBJ2-5; D possibly corresponds to TRBD2 (6 bases). DNA for the CDR3: TGTGCCAGCAGCTTAGACCAGGGAGGCCAAGAGACCCAGTACTTC. As protein: CASSLDQGGQETQYF.